These 27 T cell receptor beta chains share one sample of origin, sequenced in a study of CD8 T cells in ankylosing spondylitis. TCRdb recomputed calls from the 5' RACE reads with MiXCR, one row per CDR3 protein. The sample records some 800,000 distinct CDR3 sequences, 12% being singletons. General study points: Made up of eight highly homologous variants, a TCR beta motif appeared characteristic of ankylosing spondylitis blood.

What these receptors recognize is not known. Sequencing used blood, either unsorted or a sorted T cell fraction (not recorded which). All receptors derive from a male donor with ankylosing spondylitis.

This clonotype occurred a few times. V and J are TRBV6-5 and TRBJ2-2; D possibly corresponds to TRBD2 (6 bases). The V and J ends lost 0 bases and 2 bases respectively, with 10 bases between them. CDR1 is MNHEY and CDR2 is SVGAGI in the germline V gene. CDR3 length equals 16 residues. CDR3 region: CASSYSGGANTGELFF. CDR3 nucleotide sequence: TGTGCCAGCAGTTACTCGGGGGGAGCCAACACCGGGGAGCTGTTTTTT.

The chain combines TRBV10-3 with TRBJ2-5, with D possibly called TRBD1 or TRBD2 (5 bases each). The germline V gene has CDR1 ENHRY and CDR2 SYGVKD. Trimming took off 4 bases at V and 4 bases at J, with 13 bases between the two ends. The length of the CDR3 is 14 residues. CDR3 sequence reads: CAISGPGGGETQYF. CDR3 nucleotide sequence: TGTGCCATCAGTGGCCCGGGTGGGGGAGAGACCCAGTACTTC.

This clonotype appeared many times. The J gene is TRBJ1-1, the V gene TRBV20-1, with D uncertain. The CDR3 is 13 residues long. Trimming took off 4 bases at V and 1 base at J, with 10 bases between the two ends. CDR1 and CDR2 from the germline V gene are DFQATT and SNEGSKA (reference sequence). As DNA, the CDR3 is TGCAGTGCTACGGACCGCGGGAACACTGAAGCTTTCTTT. Its protein product is CSATDRGNTEAFF.

The gene calls are TRBV4-2 and TRBJ2-5; the D gene is possibly TRBD2 (6 bases). V was clipped by 7 bases and J by 5 bases, with 17 bases between them. CDR3 size: 14 residues. Germline assignment: CDR1 LGHNA and CDR2 YNFKEQ. CDR3 nucleotides: TGTGCCAGCACCCGGGACTCTTCATCGGAGACCCAGTACTTC. This codes for CASTRDSSSETQYF.

This clonotype appeared many times. The chain joins TRBV7-2 to TRBJ1-2; 7 positions match TRBD1. The ends lost 5 bases at V and 8 bases at J; junction bases unmatched: 8. Germline V gives CDR1 SGHTA, CDR2 FQGNSA. The CDR3 sequence is 13 residues long. The CDR3 DNA is TGTGCCAGCAGCCTCGACAGGGTCGGCGGCTACACCTTC. Its protein product is CASSLDRVGGYTF.

The chain uses TRBV7-2 and TRBJ2-3; no firm D call. The V end lost 1 base, the J end lost 4 bases, and 12 bases lay between the germline ends. This CDR3 comprises 15 residues. Germline CDR1 reads SGHTA; CDR2 reads FQGNSA. In nucleotides, the CDR3 is TGTGCCAGCAGCTTAGAACTTGGAGACTCAGATACGCAGTATTTT. Residues: CASSLELGDSDTQYF. Full variable domain (missing parts from reference TRBV7-2 and TRBJ2-3): GAGVSQSPSNKVTEKGKDVELRCDPISGHTALYWYRQSLGQGLEFLIYFQGNSAPDKSGLPSDRFSAERTGGSVSTLTIQRTQQEDSAVYLCASSLELGDSDTQYFGPGTRLTVL.

This clonotype was recorded many times. The chain uses TRBV12-3 or TRBV12-4 and TRBJ1-1; D uncertain. V gave up 1 base and J gave up 8 bases, with 8 bases separating them. The CDR3 loop spans 12 amino acids. The CDR3 here is CASSLVWLEAFF. CDR3 in DNA: TGTGCCAGCAGTTTAGTCTGGCTGGAAGCTTTCTTT.

This clonotype came up many times. The chain couples TRBV20-1 to TRBJ1-3; unclear D gene. The CDR3 extends over 13 amino acids. Trimming took off 5 bases at V and 0 bases at J, with 8 bases between the two ends. Germline values: CDR1 DFQATT, CDR2 SNEGSKA (reference sequence). CDR3 in amino acids: CSAQTDSGNTIYF. The CDR3 DNA reads TGCAGTGCTCAGACCGACTCTGGAAACACCATATATTTT.

The chain carries TRBV25-1 and TRBJ1-5; D ambiguous. Trimming took 2 bases from V and 10 from J, leaving 15 bases between them. Looked up from germline, CDR1 is MGHDK and CDR2 is SYGVNS. There are 14 residues in the CDR3. The CDR3 sequence is CASSEGQPFEPQHF. CDR3 nucleotides: TGTGCCAGCAGTGAAGGGCAGCCGTTTGAACCCCAGCATTTT.

The rearrangement uses TRBV10-3 and TRBJ2-7, with 7 nucleotides matching TRBD2. The ends lost 10 bases at V and 4 bases at J; junction bases unmatched: 10. This CDR3 has 13 amino acids. CDR1 and CDR2 (germline): ENHRY, SYGVKD. The chain's CDR3 is CATLETSRYEQYF. DNA for the CDR3: TGTGCCACACTAGAGACTAGCCGGTACGAGCAGTACTTC.

This clonotype was detected only once. V is TRBV4-2 and J is TRBJ1-1, with 10 bases identical to TRBD1. The length of the CDR3 is 15 residues. V lost 0 bases and J lost 6; bases outside the gene matches: 4. Germline lookup yields CDR1 LGHNA and CDR2 YNFKEQ. The CDR3 reads CASSQETGGDAEAFF. The CDR3 DNA follows: TGTGCCAGCAGCCAAGAGACAGGGGGCGACGCTGAAGCTTTCTTT.

The V and J genes are TRBV12-3 or TRBV12-4 and TRBJ1-5, with 8 bases identical to TRBD1. J was trimmed by 0 bases and V by 2 bases; bases with no gene match: 15. This CDR3 contains 20 residues. CDR3 amino acids: CASSLTGGQGGAYSNQPQHF. CDR3 DNA: TGTGCCAGCAGTTTAACAGGAGGACAGGGTGGGGCTTATAGCAATCAGCCCCAGCATTTT.

CDR3 sequence reads: CASSSLSRVGQFF. CDR3 sequence (DNA): TGTGCCAGCAGCTCTCTATCCAGGGTAGGGCAGTTCTTC. This rearrangement joins TRBV11-3 to TRBJ2-1; tentative D call: TRBD1 (5 bases). This CDR3 has 13 amino acids. The V end lost 4 bases, the J end lost 12 bases, and 16 bases lay between the germline ends. CDR1 and CDR2 from the germline V gene are SGHNT and YENEEA. The entire variable domain, with the rest obtained from reference TRBV11-3 and TRBJ2-1, is as follows: EAGVVQSPRYKIIEKKQPVAFWCNPISGHNTLYWYLQNLGQGPELLIRYENEEAVDDSQLPKDRFSAERLKGVDSTLKIQPAELGDSAVYLCASSSLSRVGQFFGPGTRLTVL.

Many counts were recorded for this clonotype. In DNA form, the CDR3 reads TGCAGTGCTAGAGATCTGAAACAGGTGGACGACGAGCAGTACTTC. Its protein product is CSARDLKQVDDEQYF. This rearrangement joins TRBV20-1 to TRBJ2-7; D is possibly TRBD1 (5 bases). In germline, CDR1 is DFQATT, CDR2 SNEGSKA (reference sequence). There are 15 residues in the CDR3. Trimming pared 0 bases from V and 5 bases from J, leaving 17 bases between.

The sample holds a few counts of this clonotype. The chain carries TRBV5-1 and TRBJ1-1, with unresolved D. The germline V gene has CDR1 SGHRS and CDR2 YFSETQ. CDR3 length equals 15 residues. Trimming took 1 base from V and 1 from J, leaving 11 bases between them. The CDR3 protein is CASSLMVRRNTEAFF. CDR3 nucleotide sequence: TGCGCCAGCAGCTTGATGGTCAGGAGGAACACTGAAGCTTTCTTT.

The chain couples TRBV7-2 to TRBJ1-4; D perhaps matches TRBD1 (5 bases). CDR1 and CDR2 from the germline V gene are SGHTA and FQGNSA. V lost 2 bases to trimming and J lost 8 bases, with 12 bases between them. The CDR3 is 14 amino acids. The CDR3 nucleotides are TGTGCCAGCAGCTTATACGGGGGACTGGAAAAACTGTTTTTT. Translation: CASSLYGGLEKLFF. Using reference TRBV7-2 and TRBJ1-4 for the parts outside the CDR3, the full variable domain is GAGVSQSPSNKVTEKGKDVELRCDPISGHTALYWYRQSLGQGLEFLIYFQGNSAPDKSGLPSDRFSAERTGGSVSTLTIQRTQQEDSAVYLCASSLYGGLEKLFFGSGTQLSVL.

The V gene is TRBV20-1, the J gene TRBJ2-7; possibly TRBD2 for D (6 bases). CDR3 length: 14 residues. Germline CDR1 and CDR2: DFQATT and SNEGSKA (reference sequence). With 5 bases removed from V and 3 bases from J, the gap between germline ends came to 17 bases. This CDR3 is CSAGVPAGSYEQYF. The CDR3 DNA sequence: TGCAGTGCTGGGGTCCCGGCGGGGAGCTACGAGCAGTACTTC.

This clonotype came up a few times. V usage is TRBV5-6 and J usage is TRBJ2-3; D possibly uses TRBD1 or TRBD2 (5 bases each). Trimming stripped 0 bases from V and 4 bases from J, with 15 bases between. The germline gives CDR1 SGHDT, CDR2 YYEEEE. The length of the CDR3 is 16 residues. In DNA, the CDR3 is TGTGCCAGCAGCTTGGTGGGACCCGAGGGCGCAGATACGCAGTATTTT. Its translation: CASSLVGPEGADTQYF.

This clonotype was seen a handful of times. This chain joins TRBV20-1 and TRBJ1-6, with a possible D match to TRBD1 (5 bases). Germline CDR1 is DFQATT and CDR2 is SNEGSKA (reference sequence). The V and J ends lost 4 bases and 6 bases respectively, with 13 bases between them. CDR3 length: 14 amino acids. Here the CDR3 reads CSAIRARANSPLHF. The DNA of the CDR3 is TGCAGTGCTATCAGGGCCAGGGCTAATTCACCCCTCCACTTT.

This clonotype was detected many times. This sequence joins TRBV7-9 and TRBJ1-1, with unresolved D. CDR3 length equals 14 residues. The germline V gene encodes CDR1 SEHNR and CDR2 FQNEAQ (reference sequence). Trimming cost V 2 bases and J 5 bases, with 12 bases left between them. CDR3 region: CASSLSNALTEAFF. For the CDR3, the DNA is TGTGCCAGCAGCTTATCTAATGCGTTGACTGAAGCTTTCTTT.

This chain links TRBV6-5 with TRBJ2-2; 11 bases are a match to TRBD2. The germline CDR1 and CDR2 sequences are MNHEY and SVGAGI. The J segment lost 6 bases and the V segment lost 2 bases, leaving 5 bases of the junction unmatched. This CDR3 region has 16 residues. For the CDR3, the DNA is TGTGCCAGCAGTTACGACCGACTAGCGGGGTCCGGGGAGCTGTTTTTT. It yields the protein CASSYDRLAGSGELFF.

This clonotype has a count of ten or more. V and J are TRBV5-1 and TRBJ1-1; D gene unclear. Germline lookup yields CDR1 SGHRS and CDR2 YFSETQ. The CDR3 sequence is 14 residues long. V lost 1 base and J lost 2, with 9 bases in between. CDR3 bases: TGCGCCAGCAGCTTGTTCGGGGTAAACACTGAAGCTTTCTTT. Residues: CASSLFGVNTEAFF.

A few counts support this clonotype. The chain joins TRBV20-1 to TRBJ1-4; 7 bases line up with TRBD1. The CDR3 length is 15 residues. The J segment lost 6 bases and the V segment lost 5 bases, leaving 12 bases of the junction unmatched. Germline lookup yields CDR1 DFQATT and CDR2 SNEGSKA (reference sequence). The CDR3 DNA reads TGCAGTGCTGTGATAGGAGGGGGCGTTGATGAAAAACTGTTTTTT. Its translation is CSAVIGGGVDEKLFF.

This clonotype showed up just a few times. The chain couples TRBV20-1 to TRBJ1-2; weak D call: TRBD1 (6 bases). The CDR3 contains 11 residues. The V gene's germline CDR1 is DFQATT and CDR2 SNEGSKA (reference sequence). The CDR3, as DNA: TGCAGGACAGGTTCTAACTATGGCTACACCTTC. This codes for CRTGSNYGYTF.

This clonotype has a count of ten or more. The J gene is TRBJ1-2, the V gene TRBV29-1; D perhaps matches TRBD1 (6 bases). Germline CDR1 reads SQVTM; CDR2 reads ANQGSEA. Trimming removed 4 bases from V and 4 bases from J, with 13 bases in between. The CDR3 runs to 13 residues. DNA of the CDR3: TGCAGCGTTGTGGGGGCCTCCGGCTATGGCTACACCTTC. Its protein is CSVVGASGYGYTF.

This clonotype was seen only a few times. The V gene is TRBV7-2, the J gene TRBJ1-2; no clear D gene. The length of the CDR3 is 17 residues. Germline CDR1 reads SGHTA; CDR2 reads FQGNSA. V shed 1 base and J shed 4 bases, with 19 bases lying between them. CDR3 region: CASSLDPQQIPLYGYTF. The CDR3 bases are TGTGCCAGCAGCTTAGACCCCCAACAGATCCCCCTCTATGGCTACACCTTC.

This clonotype was observed at least ten times. This chain uses TRBV24-1 with TRBJ1-1, with no clear D. CDR3 length: 12 amino acids. CDR1 KGHDR and CDR2 SFDVKD come from the germline V gene. V dropped 3 bases and J dropped 3 bases, with 4 bases sitting between them. The CDR3 protein is CATSDMDTEAFF. The CDR3 bases are TGTGCCACCAGTGATATGGACACTGAAGCTTTCTTT.